In its sample, the clone carrying this T cell receptor (beta chain) was seen a few times. Its cognate antigen is unknown. The data originate from a study of T cell repertoires in aging, cancer and after chemotherapy. Study context: Donors were grouped into six age bands spanning 30 or younger through 70 or older.

Amplification of TCR beta used genomic DNA extracted from peripheral blood. A mixed TRB-A/B primer pool amplified rearranged TRB by multiplex touch-down PCR. TCRdb processed the multiplex PCR reads anew with MiXCR; each CDR3 protein has one entry. The sample consists of some 6,100 distinct CDR3 sequences, under 50% of them appearing once. The CDR3 covers 15 residues. Germline V gives CDR1 MNHNS, CDR2 SASEGT. The trim removed 7 bases at V and 3 bases at J, leaving 8 bases unmatched. Study-wide results and caveats: In each cancer cohort, median generation probability increased across chemotherapy, suggesting thymic output rebounded. Age-matched healthy donors had significantly more diverse, less clonal blood TCR repertoires than untreated cancer patients.

The V call is TRBV6-1, the J call TRBJ2-1; 8 bases agree with TRBD1. The sequenced sample consisted of blood. This clonotype originated in a human donor with a blood cancer. Here the CDR3 reads CASIEGQAYYNEQFF. CDR3 DNA sequence: TGTGCCAGCATTGAGGGACAGGCATACTACAATGAGCAGTTCTTC.